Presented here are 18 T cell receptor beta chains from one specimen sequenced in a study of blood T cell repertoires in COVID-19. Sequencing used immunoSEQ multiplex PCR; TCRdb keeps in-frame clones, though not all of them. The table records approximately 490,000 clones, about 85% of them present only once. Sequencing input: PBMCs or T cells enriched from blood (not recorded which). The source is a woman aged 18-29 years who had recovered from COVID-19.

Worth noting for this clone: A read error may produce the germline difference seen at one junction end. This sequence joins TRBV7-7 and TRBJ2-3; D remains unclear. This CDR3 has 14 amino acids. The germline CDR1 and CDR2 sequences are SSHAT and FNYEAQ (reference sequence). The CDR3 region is CASSPSLSTDTQYF. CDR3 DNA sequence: TGTGCTAGCAGCCCCTCACTGAGCACAGATACGCAGTATTTT.

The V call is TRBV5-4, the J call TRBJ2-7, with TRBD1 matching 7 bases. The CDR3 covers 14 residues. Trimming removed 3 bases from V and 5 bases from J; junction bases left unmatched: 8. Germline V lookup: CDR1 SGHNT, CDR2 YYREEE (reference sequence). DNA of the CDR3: TGTGCCAGCAGCTCCCAAGACAGGGAGCACGAGCAGTACTTC. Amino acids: CASSSQDREHEQYF.

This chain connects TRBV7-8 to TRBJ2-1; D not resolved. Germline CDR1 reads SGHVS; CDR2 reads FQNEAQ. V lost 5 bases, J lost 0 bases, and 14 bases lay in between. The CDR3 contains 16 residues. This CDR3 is CASSLGSPSSYNEQFF. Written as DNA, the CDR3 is TGTGCCAGCAGCCTGGGCTCCCCGAGCTCCTACAATGAGCAGTTCTTC.

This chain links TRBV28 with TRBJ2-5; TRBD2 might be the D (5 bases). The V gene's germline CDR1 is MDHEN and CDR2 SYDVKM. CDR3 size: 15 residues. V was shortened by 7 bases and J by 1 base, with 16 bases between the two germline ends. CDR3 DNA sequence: TGTGCCAGCACCCGCGGTCCTGAGGGCCAAGAGACCCAGTACTTC. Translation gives CASTRGPEGQETQYF.

The CDR3 here is CASSLGEGNTEAFF. The CDR3 nucleotides are TGTGCCAGCAGTCTGGGAGAGGGAAACACTGAAGCTTTCTTT. V is TRBV6-2 or TRBV6-3 and J is TRBJ1-1, with D unresolved. This CDR3 has 14 residues. Germline CDR1 MNHEY, CDR2 SVGEGT. V gave up 5 bases and J gave up 2 bases, with 12 bases separating them.

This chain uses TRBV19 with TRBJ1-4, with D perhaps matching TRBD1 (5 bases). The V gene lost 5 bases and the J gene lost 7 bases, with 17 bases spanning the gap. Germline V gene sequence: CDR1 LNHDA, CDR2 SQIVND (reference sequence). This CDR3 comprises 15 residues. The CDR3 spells CASSPLMGGSEKLFF. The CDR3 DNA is TGTGCCAGTAGTCCGCTGATGGGGGGTAGTGAAAAACTGTTTTTT.

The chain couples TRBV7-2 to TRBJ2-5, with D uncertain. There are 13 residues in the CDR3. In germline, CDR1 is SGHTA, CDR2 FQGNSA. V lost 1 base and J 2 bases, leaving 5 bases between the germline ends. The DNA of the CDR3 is TGTGCCAGCAGCTTAGTCCAACAAGAGACCCAGTACTTC. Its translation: CASSLVQQETQYF.

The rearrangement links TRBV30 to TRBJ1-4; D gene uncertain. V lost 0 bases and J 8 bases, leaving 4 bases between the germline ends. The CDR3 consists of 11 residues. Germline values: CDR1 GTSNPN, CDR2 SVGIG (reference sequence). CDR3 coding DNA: TGTGCCTGGAGTGTACGGGAAAAACTGTTTTTT. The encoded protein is CAWSVREKLFF.

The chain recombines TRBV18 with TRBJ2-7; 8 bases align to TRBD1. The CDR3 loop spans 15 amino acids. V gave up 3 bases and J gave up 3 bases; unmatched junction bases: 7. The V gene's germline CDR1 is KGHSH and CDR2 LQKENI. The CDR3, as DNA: TGTGCCAGCTCACCCTTAGACAGGGGACTCTACGAGCAGTACTTC. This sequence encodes CASSPLDRGLYEQYF.

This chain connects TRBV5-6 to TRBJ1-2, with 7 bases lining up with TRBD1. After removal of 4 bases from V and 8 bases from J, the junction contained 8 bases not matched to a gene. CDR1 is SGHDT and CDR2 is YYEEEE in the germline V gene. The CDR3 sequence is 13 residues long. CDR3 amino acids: CASSLTTGEGYTF. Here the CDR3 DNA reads TGTGCCAGCAGCCTAACCACAGGGGAAGGCTACACCTTC.

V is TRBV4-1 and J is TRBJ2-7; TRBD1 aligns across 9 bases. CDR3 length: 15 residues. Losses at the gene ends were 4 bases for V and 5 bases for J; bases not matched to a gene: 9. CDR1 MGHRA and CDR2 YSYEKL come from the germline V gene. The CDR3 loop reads CASSLRDRDPHEQYF. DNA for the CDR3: TGCGCCAGCAGCCTCCGGGACAGGGATCCCCACGAGCAGTACTTC.

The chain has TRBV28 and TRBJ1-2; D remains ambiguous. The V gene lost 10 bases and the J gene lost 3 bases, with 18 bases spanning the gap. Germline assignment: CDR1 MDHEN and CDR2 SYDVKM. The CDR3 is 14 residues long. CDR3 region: CAIKAPVGDYGYTF. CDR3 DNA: TGTGCCATTAAAGCTCCCGTAGGAGACTATGGCTACACCTTC.

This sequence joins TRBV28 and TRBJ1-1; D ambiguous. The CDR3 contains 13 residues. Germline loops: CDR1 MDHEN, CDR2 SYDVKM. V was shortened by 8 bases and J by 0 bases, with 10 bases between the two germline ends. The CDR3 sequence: CASGLPMNTEAFF. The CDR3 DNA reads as TGTGCCAGCGGGCTGCCTATGAACACTGAAGCTTTCTTT.

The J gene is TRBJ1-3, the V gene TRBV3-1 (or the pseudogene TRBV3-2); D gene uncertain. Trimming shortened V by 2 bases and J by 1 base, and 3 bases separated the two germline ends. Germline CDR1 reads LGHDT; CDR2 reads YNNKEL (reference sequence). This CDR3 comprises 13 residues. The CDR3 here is CASSQSSGNTIYF. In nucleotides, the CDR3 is TGTGCCAGCAGCCAATCTTCTGGAAACACCATATATTTT.

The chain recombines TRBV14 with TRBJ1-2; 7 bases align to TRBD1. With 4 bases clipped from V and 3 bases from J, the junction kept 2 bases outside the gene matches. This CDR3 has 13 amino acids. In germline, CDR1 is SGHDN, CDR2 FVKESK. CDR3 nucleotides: TGTGCCAGCAGCCGCGGGACAGACTATGGCTACACCTTC. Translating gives CASSRGTDYGYTF.

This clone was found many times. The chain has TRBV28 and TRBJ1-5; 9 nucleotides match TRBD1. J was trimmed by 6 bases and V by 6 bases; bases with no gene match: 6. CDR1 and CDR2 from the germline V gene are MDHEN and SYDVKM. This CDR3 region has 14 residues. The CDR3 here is CASSLTGGVQPQHF. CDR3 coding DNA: TGTGCCAGCAGCCTAACAGGGGGCGTTCAGCCCCAGCATTTT.

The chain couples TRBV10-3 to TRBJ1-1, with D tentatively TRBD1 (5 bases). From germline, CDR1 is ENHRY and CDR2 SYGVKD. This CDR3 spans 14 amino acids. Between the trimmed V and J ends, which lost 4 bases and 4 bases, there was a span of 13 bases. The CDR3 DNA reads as TGTGCCATCAGTGGGGGAGGCGGGGGCACTGAAGCTTTCTTT. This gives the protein CAISGGGGGTEAFF.

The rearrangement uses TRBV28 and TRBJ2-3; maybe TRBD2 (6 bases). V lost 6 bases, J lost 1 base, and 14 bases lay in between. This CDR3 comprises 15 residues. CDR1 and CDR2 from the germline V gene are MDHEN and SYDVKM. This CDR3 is CASSPPWGGTDTQYF. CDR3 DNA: TGTGCCAGCAGCCCACCGTGGGGGGGCACAGATACGCAGTATTTT.